The sequence of this T cell receptor beta chain was determined in a study of T cells in Graves' hyperthyroidism and ophthalmopathy. Trimming at V came to 6 bases and at J to 6 bases, leaving 8 bases not matched to a gene. Germline V CDR1 and CDR2: MNHNS, SASEGT. The CDR3 is made up of 15 amino acids. TCR beta CDR3 sequences were amplified from RNA transcripts. The HTBI primer set drove a first-round RT-PCR of the TCR CDR3. TCRdb re-called the multiplex PCR reads with MiXCR, one entry per CDR3 protein. The table records approximately 400,000 distinct CDR3 sequences, under 15% of them present only once. This clonotype was detected many times.

This TCR was sampled from a woman aged 25 to 39 with Graves' hyperthyroidism. Sequences were obtained from blood. The chain combines TRBV6-1 with TRBJ1-5; TRBD1 aligns across 10 bases. CDR3 sequence reads: CASSRDRGKGQPQHF. CDR3 nucleotides: TGTGCCAGCAGCCGGGACAGGGGAAAGGGTCAGCCCCAGCATTTT.